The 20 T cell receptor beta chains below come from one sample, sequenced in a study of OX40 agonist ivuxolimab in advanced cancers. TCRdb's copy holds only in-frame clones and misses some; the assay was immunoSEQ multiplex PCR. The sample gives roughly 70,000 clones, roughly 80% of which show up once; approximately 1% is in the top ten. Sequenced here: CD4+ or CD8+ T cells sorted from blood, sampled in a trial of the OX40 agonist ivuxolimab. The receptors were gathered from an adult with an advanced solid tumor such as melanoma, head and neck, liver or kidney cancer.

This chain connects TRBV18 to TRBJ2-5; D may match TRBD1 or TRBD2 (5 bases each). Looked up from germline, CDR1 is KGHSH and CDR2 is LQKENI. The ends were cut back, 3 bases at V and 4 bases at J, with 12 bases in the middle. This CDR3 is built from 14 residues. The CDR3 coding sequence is TGTGCCAGCTCACCGGACGTCGGGGCAGAGACCCAGTACTTC. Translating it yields CASSPDVGAETQYF.

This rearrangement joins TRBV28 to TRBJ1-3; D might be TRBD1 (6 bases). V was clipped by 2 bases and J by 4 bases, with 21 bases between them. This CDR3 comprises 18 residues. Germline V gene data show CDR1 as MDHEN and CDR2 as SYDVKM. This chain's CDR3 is CASSLGGGGRRRGNTIYF. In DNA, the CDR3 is TGTGCCAGCAGTTTAGGGGGTGGGGGCAGGAGGCGAGGAAACACCATATATTTT.

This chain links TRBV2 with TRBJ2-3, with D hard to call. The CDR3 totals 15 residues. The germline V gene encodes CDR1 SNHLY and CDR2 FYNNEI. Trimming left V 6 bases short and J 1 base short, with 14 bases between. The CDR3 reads CASSLGDPRTDTQYF. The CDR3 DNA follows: TGTGCCAGCAGCCTGGGCGACCCACGCACAGATACGCAGTATTTT.

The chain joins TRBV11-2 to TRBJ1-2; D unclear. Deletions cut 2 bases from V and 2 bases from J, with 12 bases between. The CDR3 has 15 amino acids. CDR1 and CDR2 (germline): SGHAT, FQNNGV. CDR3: CASSLRNSANYGYTF. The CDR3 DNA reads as TGTGCCAGCAGCTTAAGGAATTCCGCCAACTATGGCTACACCTTC.

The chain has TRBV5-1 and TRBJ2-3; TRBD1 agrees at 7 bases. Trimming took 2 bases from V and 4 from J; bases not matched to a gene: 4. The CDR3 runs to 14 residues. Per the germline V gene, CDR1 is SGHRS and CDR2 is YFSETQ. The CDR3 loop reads CASSLPTGSDTQYF. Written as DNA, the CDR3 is TGCGCCAGCAGCTTACCGACAGGGTCAGATACGCAGTATTTT.

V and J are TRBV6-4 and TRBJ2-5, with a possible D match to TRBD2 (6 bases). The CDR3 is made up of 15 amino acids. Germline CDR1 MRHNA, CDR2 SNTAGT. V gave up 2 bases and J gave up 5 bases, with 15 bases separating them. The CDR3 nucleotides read TGTGCCAGCAGTGACGTAGAGGGCGCGGGGGAGACCCAGTACTTC. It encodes CASSDVEGAGETQYF.

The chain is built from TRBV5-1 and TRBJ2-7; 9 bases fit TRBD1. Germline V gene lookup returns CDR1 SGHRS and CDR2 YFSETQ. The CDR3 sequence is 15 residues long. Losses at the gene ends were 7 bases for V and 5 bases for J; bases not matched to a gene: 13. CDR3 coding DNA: TGCGCCAGCTCCCCCTCCGGGACAGGGCGCGACGAGCAGTACTTC. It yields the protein CASSPSGTGRDEQYF.

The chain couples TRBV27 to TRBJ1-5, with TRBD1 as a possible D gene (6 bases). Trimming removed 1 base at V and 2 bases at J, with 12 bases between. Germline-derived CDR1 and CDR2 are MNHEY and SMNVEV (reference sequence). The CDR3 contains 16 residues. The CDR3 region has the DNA TGTGCCAGCAGTTTATGGGCACAGGGAGGCAATCAGCCCCAGCATTTT. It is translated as CASSLWAQGGNQPQHF.

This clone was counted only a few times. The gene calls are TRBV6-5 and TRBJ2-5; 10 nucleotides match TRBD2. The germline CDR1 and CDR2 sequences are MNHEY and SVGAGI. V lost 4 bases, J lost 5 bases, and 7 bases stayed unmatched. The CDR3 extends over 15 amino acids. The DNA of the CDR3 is TGTGCCAGCAGTTCGGCTAGCGGGGGAGTGGAGACCCAGTACTTC. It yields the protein CASSSASGGVETQYF.

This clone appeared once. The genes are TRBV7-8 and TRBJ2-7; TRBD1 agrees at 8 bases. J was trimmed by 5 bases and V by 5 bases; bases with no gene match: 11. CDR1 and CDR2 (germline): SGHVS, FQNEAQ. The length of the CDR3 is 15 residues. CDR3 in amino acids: CASSPTQAGGHEQYF. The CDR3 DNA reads TGTGCCAGCAGCCCGACCCAGGCAGGGGGCCACGAGCAGTACTTC.

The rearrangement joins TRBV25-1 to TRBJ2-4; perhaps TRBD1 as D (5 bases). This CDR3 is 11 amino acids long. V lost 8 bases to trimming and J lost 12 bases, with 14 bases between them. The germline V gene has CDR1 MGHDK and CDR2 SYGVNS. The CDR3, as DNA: TGTGCCAGCCGGTTAGGGGCCGATCAGTACTTC. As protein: CASRLGADQYF.

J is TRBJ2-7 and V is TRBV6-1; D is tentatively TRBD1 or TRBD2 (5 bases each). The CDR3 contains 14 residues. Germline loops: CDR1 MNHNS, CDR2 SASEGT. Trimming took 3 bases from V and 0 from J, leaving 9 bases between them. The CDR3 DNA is TGTGCCAGCAGTGAGAGGGGCATCTCCTACGAGCAGTACTTC. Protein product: CASSERGISYEQYF.

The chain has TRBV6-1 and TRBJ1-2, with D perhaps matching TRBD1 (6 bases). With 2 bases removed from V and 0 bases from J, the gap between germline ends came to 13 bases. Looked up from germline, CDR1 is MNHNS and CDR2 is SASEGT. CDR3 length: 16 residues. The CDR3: CASSEIFGGTNYGYTF. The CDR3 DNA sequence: TGTGCCAGCAGTGAAATCTTCGGGGGCACTAACTATGGCTACACCTTC.

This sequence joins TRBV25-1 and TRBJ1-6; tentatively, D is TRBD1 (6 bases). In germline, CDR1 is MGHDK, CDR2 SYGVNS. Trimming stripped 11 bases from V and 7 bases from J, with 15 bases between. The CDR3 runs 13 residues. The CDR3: CASNYRENSPLHF. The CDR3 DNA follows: TGTGCCTCAAACTACAGGGAAAATTCACCCCTCCACTTT.

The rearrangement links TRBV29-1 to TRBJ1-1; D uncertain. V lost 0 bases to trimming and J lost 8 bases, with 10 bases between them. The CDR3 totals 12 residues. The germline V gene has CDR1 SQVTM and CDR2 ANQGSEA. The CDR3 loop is CSVEDSHLEAFF. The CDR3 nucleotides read TGCAGCGTTGAAGACAGCCACCTCGAAGCTTTCTTT.

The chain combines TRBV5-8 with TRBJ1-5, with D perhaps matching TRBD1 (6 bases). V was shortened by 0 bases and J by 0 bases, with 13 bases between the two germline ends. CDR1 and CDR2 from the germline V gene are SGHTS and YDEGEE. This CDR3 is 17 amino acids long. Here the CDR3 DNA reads TGTGCCAGCAGCTTGGAGACAGGAACAAATAGCAATCAGCCCCAGCATTTT. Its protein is CASSLETGTNSNQPQHF.

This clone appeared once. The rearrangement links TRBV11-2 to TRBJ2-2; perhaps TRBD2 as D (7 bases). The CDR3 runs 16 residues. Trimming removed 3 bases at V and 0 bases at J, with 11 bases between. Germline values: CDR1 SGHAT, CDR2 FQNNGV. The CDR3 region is CASSFRGAANTGELFF. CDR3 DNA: TGTGCCAGCAGCTTCCGGGGGGCCGCGAACACCGGGGAGCTGTTTTTT.

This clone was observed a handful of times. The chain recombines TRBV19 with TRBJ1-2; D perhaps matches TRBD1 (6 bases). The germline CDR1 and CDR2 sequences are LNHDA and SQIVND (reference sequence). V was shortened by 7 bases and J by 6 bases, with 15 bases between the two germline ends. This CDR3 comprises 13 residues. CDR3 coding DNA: TGTGCCAGTACCCTTGGGGGGACAAATGGCTACACCTTC. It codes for CASTLGGTNGYTF.

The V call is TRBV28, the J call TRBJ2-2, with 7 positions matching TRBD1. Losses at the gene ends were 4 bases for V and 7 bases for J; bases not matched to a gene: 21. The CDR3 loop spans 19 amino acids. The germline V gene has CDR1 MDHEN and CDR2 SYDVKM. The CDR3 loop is CASSSPNTGANPRGGELFF. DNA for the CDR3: TGTGCCAGCAGTTCTCCAAACACAGGGGCAAACCCCAGGGGCGGGGAGCTGTTTTTT.

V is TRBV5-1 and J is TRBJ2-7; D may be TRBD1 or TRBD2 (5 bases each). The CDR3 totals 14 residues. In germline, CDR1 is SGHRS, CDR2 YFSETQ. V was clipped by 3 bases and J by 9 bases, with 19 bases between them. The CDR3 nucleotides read TGCGCCAGCAGCTCCTACCGGGACGAAGACTCGCAGTACTTC. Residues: CASSSYRDEDSQYF.